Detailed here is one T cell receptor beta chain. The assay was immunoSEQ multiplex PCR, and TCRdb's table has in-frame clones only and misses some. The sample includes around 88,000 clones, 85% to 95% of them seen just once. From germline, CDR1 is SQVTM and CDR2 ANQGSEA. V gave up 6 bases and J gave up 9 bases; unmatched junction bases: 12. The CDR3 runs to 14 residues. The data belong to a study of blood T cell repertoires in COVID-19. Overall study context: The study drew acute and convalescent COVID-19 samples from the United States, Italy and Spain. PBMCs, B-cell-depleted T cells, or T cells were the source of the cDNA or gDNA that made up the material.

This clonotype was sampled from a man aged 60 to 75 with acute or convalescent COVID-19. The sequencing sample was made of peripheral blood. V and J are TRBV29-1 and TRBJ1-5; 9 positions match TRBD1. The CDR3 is CSVATGTGNGPQHF. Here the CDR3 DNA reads TGCAGCGTCGCTACCGGGACAGGGAATGGGCCCCAGCATTTT.